This T cell receptor beta chain was sequenced for a study of cytomegalovirus exposure and HLA in healthy donors. 60 Vbeta and 13 Jbeta primers were used in PCR. Using immunoSEQ multiplex PCR, the repertoire was profiled, and TCRdb retains in-frame clones only, with some absent. The table has around 140,000 clones, 79% seen once. Every donor was a healthy person donating bone marrow. Details on this clone: Other DNA variants within this sample encode the same CDR3.

The CDR3 consists of 13 residues. V was clipped by 5 bases and J by 4 bases, with 12 bases between them. Germline V lookup: CDR1 SGDLS, CDR2 YYNGEE. The specimen sequenced was PBMCs. The clonotype comes from a male donor in good health and CMV-seronegative. The gene calls are TRBV9 and TRBJ1-1, with D unresolved. CDR3 loop: CASSPEVVTEAFF. CDR3 bases: TGTGCCAGCAGTCCCGAGGTAGTCACTGAAGCTTTCTTT.